Below, one T cell receptor (beta chain) is given with its context. This sample is drawn from a study of blood T cell repertoires in COVID-19. Study details: Sites in the United States, Italy and Spain provided acute and convalescent COVID-19 samples. From T cells, B-cell-depleted T cells, or PBMCs came the material, which was cDNA or gDNA.

Germline assignment: CDR1 LNHNV and CDR2 YYDKDF (reference sequence). The germline V and J ends were trimmed by 8 bases and 6 bases, with 14 bases remaining between them. The CDR3 contains 14 residues. Source study methods: The authors estimated nucleated cell counts from reference gene primer amplification. The method was immunoSEQ multiplex PCR; TCRdb's version includes in-frame clones alone and lacks a portion of them. Clone size and the V and J calls come from that table; the DNA yielded D and trimming. The sample yields approximately 200,000 clones, more than 60% seen once. V and J are TRBV15 and TRBJ1-6, with D possibly matching TRBD1 (5 bases). The receptor was derived from a woman in her forties or fifties with acute or convalescent COVID-19. Input material: peripheral blood. CDR3 sequence reads: CATSEGEANSPLHF. CDR3 nucleotides: TGTGCCACCTCGGAAGGGGAGGCTAATTCACCCCTCCACTTT.